Listed below are T cell receptor beta chains from one sample, sequenced in a study of shared clonotypes between healthy human individuals. Measured with immunoSEQ multiplex PCR; TCRdb has only the in-frame clones, and not every one. The sample yields 2 million to 3 million clones, over 85% seen once. Sequenced material: naive CD4+ T cells from PBMCs. These receptors all come from a man aged 18 to 29 in good health. Some clones in this sample may be carry-over from other donors' samples. Both conserved end residues are part of each CDR3. D genes are given only for firm matches. Size values are once, few and many counts, or a class for expanded clones, and some rows have none.

>NA|TRBV7-9|TRBJ2-7|NA
TGTGCCAGCAGCTCGGAAGTTTTCAGCTCCTACGAGCAGTACTTC
CASSSEVFSSYEQYF
>NA|TRBV11-2|TRBJ2-2|NA
TGTGCCAGCAGCTTCACACAATTCCACACCGGGGAGCTGTTTTTT
CASSFTQFHTGELFF
>NA|TRBV18|TRBJ1-4|NA
TGTGCCAGCTCACCAATCGCGCAGGGGAGTGAAAAACTGTTTTTT
CASSPIAQGSEKLFF
>NA|TRBV6-6|TRBJ1-4|TRBD1
TGTGCCAGCTGGACAGGGGGGGAAAAACTGTTTTTT
CASWTGGEKLFF
>once|TRBV4-2|TRBJ2-3|NA
TGTGCCAGCAGCCAAGATGGATACAATACGCAGTATTTT
CASSQDGYNTQYF
>NA|TRBV10-1|TRBJ2-7|TRBD1
TGCGCCAGCAGTGGGACAGGGGACGAGCAGTACTTC
CASSGTGDEQYF
>NA|TRBV28|TRBJ2-7|TRBD1
TGTGCCAGCAGTTCGGGACAGGGCTGGGGGCAGTACTTC
CASSSGQGWGQYF
>NA|TRBV18|TRBJ1-1|NA
TGTGCCAGCTCACCGAGGGCAACAGGGAACACTGAAGCTTTCTTT
CASSPRATGNTEAFF
>NA|TRBV28|TRBJ1-2|TRBD1
TGTGCCAGCAAAAAACAGGGGGTGTACTATGGCTACACCTTC
CASKKQGVYYGYTF
>NA|TRBV5-1|TRBJ2-7|NA
TGCGCCAGCAGCGCGAAAACTTCCACCCCAGAGTACGAGCAGTACTTC
CASSAKTSTPEYEQYF
>NA|TRBV6-5|TRBJ1-2|NA
TGTGCCAGCAGTTACGAGCGTTATGGGGCCCGTGGCTACACCTTC
CASSYERYGARGYTF
>NA|TRBV29-1|TRBJ2-1|NA
TGCAGCGTTGGGGTATCCGGCTACAATGAGCAGTTCTTC
CSVGVSGYNEQFF
>NA|TRBV4-3|TRBJ1-4|NA
TGCGCCAGCAGCCCGACGTGGCGGCGGGAAGGTGAAAAACTGTTTTTT
CASSPTWRREGEKLFF
>NA|TRBV5-1|TRBJ2-3|NA
TGCGCCAGCAGGGCAAGCCTCGGTAGGGGTGGCACAGATACGCAGTATTTT
CASRASLGRGGTDTQYF
>NA|TRBV20-1|TRBJ1-2|NA
TGCAGTGCCCCCCGGGAGTATGGCTACACCTTC
CSAPREYGYTF
>once|TRBV7-2|TRBJ2-1|TRBD2
TGTGCCAGCAGCTTATCGGCGGGAGTCAATGAGCAGTTCTTC
CASSLSAGVNEQFF
>NA|TRBV30|TRBJ1-6|NA
TGTGCCTGGAGTATTTCCGGGGTTTCACCCCTCCACTTT
CAWSISGVSPLHF
>NA|TRBV27|TRBJ1-5|TRBD1
TGTGCCAGCAGTTTAGGGACAGGAATTAGCAATCAGCCCCAGCATTTT
CASSLGTGISNQPQHF
>NA|TRBV9|TRBJ2-7|NA
TGTGCCAGCAGCGAAGGACTAACCTCCTACGAGCAGTACTTC
CASSEGLTSYEQYF
>NA|TRBV4-2|TRBJ2-6|TRBD1
TGTGCCAGCAGCCGGTACCTACAGGGGGCGCGCGGGGCCAACGTCCTGACTTTC
CASSRYLQGARGANVLTF
>NA|TRBV5-4|TRBJ2-3|NA
TGTGCCAGCAGCTTGGCCTCCACAGATACGCAGTATTTT
CASSLASTDTQYF
>NA|TRBV7-2|TRBJ2-1|NA
TGTGCCAGCAGCTTATATGGGGGAGTGGGCAATGAGCAGTTCTTC
CASSLYGGVGNEQFF
>NA|TRBV7-3|TRBJ1-1|TRBD1
TGTGCCAGCAGCTTGAGACAGGGGGGCACTGAAGCTTTCTTT
CASSLRQGGTEAFF
>NA|TRBV2|TRBJ1-2|NA
TGTGCCAGCAGTGTTACTGGGGCTAACTATGGCTACACCTTC
CASSVTGANYGYTF
>NA|TRBV2|TRBJ1-1|TRBD1
TGTGCCAGCAGACAACCACAGGGGGCAAACACTGAAGCTTTCTTT
CASRQPQGANTEAFF
>NA|TRBV27|TRBJ2-1|TRBD1
TGTGCCAGCAGTCCGCGACAGGGGGTCAACAATGAGCAGTTCTTC
CASSPRQGVNNEQFF
>NA|TRBV18|TRBJ1-4|NA
TGTGCCAGCTCACCTCCTACAGCTTCTAATGAAAAACTGTTTTTT
CASSPPTASNEKLFF
>NA|TRBV21-1|TRBJ2-5|NA
TGTGCCATCATAGGATCCCAAGAGACCCAGTACTTC
CAIIGSQETQYF
>NA|TRBV29-1|TRBJ2-2|NA
TGCAGCGTTGAAGATCCTAGGGGCACCGGGGAGCTGTTTTTT
CSVEDPRGTGELFF
>NA|TRBV2|TRBJ1-2|NA
TGTGCCAGCATTATCAGGGATGGAGGGTATGGCTACACCTTC
CASIIRDGGYGYTF
>NA|TRBV18|TRBJ1-1|NA
TGTGCCAGCTCACCGTACATTCCTGGGGGCACTGAAGCTTTCTTT
CASSPYIPGGTEAFF
>NA|TRBV11-3|TRBJ2-1|TRBD1
TGTGCCAGCAGCTTACCCCCAGGGGACAGGGGGCTCGGTGAGCAGTTCTTC
CASSLPPGDRGLGEQFF
>NA|TRBV6-5|TRBJ2-3|TRBD1
TGTGCCAGCAGTTTCAGACAGGGTAACACAGATACGCAGTATTTT
CASSFRQGNTDTQYF
>NA|TRBV25-1|TRBJ1-3|NA
TGTGCCAGCAGTGTATCCGGGACATCCGGAAACACCATATATTTT
CASSVSGTSGNTIYF
>many|TRBV4-3|TRBJ2-3|TRBD2
TGCGCCAGCAGCCATAGTGGGAGGGTCACGGATACGCAGTATTTT
CASSHSGRVTDTQYF
>NA|TRBV28|TRBJ1-5|NA
TGTGCCAGCGCCGGGACCTCGAATCAGCCCCAGCATTTT
CASAGTSNQPQHF
>once|TRBV30|TRBJ2-5|TRBD1
TGTGCCTGGAGTGTAGCCTTAGGACAGGGATTTCCACAAGAGACCCAGTACTTC
CAWSVALGQGFPQETQYF
>once|TRBV7-6|TRBJ2-2|NA
TGTGCCAGCAGCTTAAACAGGCGTTTACTCTCGAACACCGGGGAGCTGTTTTTT
CASSLNRRLLSNTGELFF
>NA|TRBV27|TRBJ1-1|NA
TGTGCCAGCAGTTACATCGGGGTTCAGAACACTGAAGCTTTCTTT
CASSYIGVQNTEAFF
>NA|TRBV5-6|TRBJ1-2|NA
TGTGCCAGCAGCTTGGCCCCAACGGGCTATGGCTACACCTTC
CASSLAPTGYGYTF
>NA|TRBV29-1|TRBJ2-4|NA
TGCAGCGTCGGGGGGACAGGTCACAAAAACATTCAGTACTTC
CSVGGTGHKNIQYF
>once|TRBV2|TRBJ2-1|TRBD1
TGTGCCAGCAGTGAAGCGCGAGGGACAGTTCAGTTCTTC
CASSEARGTVQFF
>NA|TRBV6-6|TRBJ1-2|NA
TGTGCCAGCAGCCTAAGGCCGGGGGCGAACTATGGCTACACCTTC
CASSLRPGANYGYTF
>NA|TRBV28|TRBJ1-1|NA
TGTGCCAGCAGTTTAATTGCCAGATTGAACACTGAAGCTTTCTTT
CASSLIARLNTEAFF
>NA|TRBV5-1|TRBJ2-7|NA
TGCGCCAGCAGCTTGACGGACGCAAGATCCTACGAGCAGTACTTC
CASSLTDARSYEQYF
>NA|TRBV10-3|TRBJ1-1|NA
TGTGCCATCAGTGATGCCTTTCTTAGGTTGAACACTGAAGCTTTCTTT
CAISDAFLRLNTEAFF
>NA|TRBV11-1|TRBJ2-7|NA
TGTGCCAGCAGCCAGACGGGACTCCAGCAGTACTTC
CASSQTGLQQYF
>NA|TRBV14|TRBJ2-6|NA
TGTGCCAGCAGCCTTACCGGGGCCAACGTCCTGACTTTC
CASSLTGANVLTF
>NA|TRBV18|TRBJ1-1|TRBD1
TGTGCCAGCTCACCACAGGGGACAGGAGTGAACACTGAAGCTTTCTTT
CASSPQGTGVNTEAFF
>NA|TRBV5-1|TRBJ2-5|NA
TGCGCCAGCAGCTTGGGACCGACAAGGCAAGAGACCCAGTACTTC
CASSLGPTRQETQYF
>NA|TRBV29-1|TRBJ1-1|NA
TGCAGCGTCCGCCGGGGGAGGTCGAACACTGAAGCTTTCTTT
CSVRRGRSNTEAFF
>NA|TRBV30|TRBJ1-3|NA
TGTGCCTGGAGCCCCCAATCAGAAGCCGGAAACACCATATATTTT
CAWSPQSEAGNTIYF
>once|TRBV28|TRBJ2-7|TRBD1
TGTGCCAGCAGACCTGGCGGGACAGGTAACGAGCAGTACTTC
CASRPGGTGNEQYF
>NA|TRBV28|TRBJ2-1|NA
TGTGCCAGCACCCGACCCCTGACCCCATTTGAGCAGTTCTTC
CASTRPLTPFEQFF
>once|TRBV28|TRBJ1-1|NA
TGTGCCAGCAAAATTATAAGGGGTGAAGCTTTCTTT
CASKIIRGEAFF
>NA|TRBV4-1|TRBJ1-5|NA
TGCGCCAGCAGCCAAGTCGAAGGGGGCAATCAGCCCCAGCATTTT
CASSQVEGGNQPQHF
>NA|TRBV10-3|TRBJ2-1|TRBD2
TGTGCCATCTGGGCAGGACTAGCGGGATGGAGCTCCTACAATGAGCAGTTCTTC
CAIWAGLAGWSSYNEQFF
>once|TRBV6-4|TRBJ2-1|NA
TGTGCCAGCAGTGCAGAGAGCTCCTACAATGAGCAGTTCTTC
CASSAESSYNEQFF
>NA|TRBV15|TRBJ1-5|NA
TGTGCCACCAGCAGAGATCTGGGCAATCAGCCCCAGCATTTT
CATSRDLGNQPQHF